Listed here are 3 T cell receptor beta chains from one sample, sequenced in a study of vaccination and CD4 T cells after COVID-19. Antigen specificity for these receptors is unknown. As for treatment: roughly ten-day PBMC culture with coronavirus spike peptide pools or control peptides (ViraFEST assay). Pre-COVID-19 pandemic sampling (2011-2018) yielded the unexposed donor's CD4+ T cells. Cultured CD4+ T cells had their DNA profiled by the Oncomine TCR Beta short-read assay. TCRdb reprocessed the PCR reads via MiXCR and lists one record per CDR3 protein. Of roughly 6,900 distinct CDR3 sequences detected, less than 30% appear once; the ten largest clones hold about 32%. Specimen: CD4+ T cells from blood, cultured in vitro. All receptors derive from a human donor in good health.

As regards this clonotype: A much larger clone lies a single base off, so this may be a read error. The chain has TRBV20-1 and TRBJ1-2; D ambiguous. Germline CDR1 and CDR2: DFQATT and SNEGSKA (reference sequence). The CDR3 extends over 15 amino acids. CDR3 nucleotide sequence: TGCAGTGCTAGAGATCTAGACACCTCTAACTATGGCTACGCCTTC. Amino acids: CSARDLDTSNYGYAF.

By share, this clonotype ranks as medium-sized. The genes are TRBV7-8 and TRBJ2-5; D tentatively fits TRBD1 or TRBD2 (5 bases each). The germline V gene encodes CDR1 SGHVS and CDR2 FQNEAQ. This CDR3 has 13 amino acids. With 6 bases removed from V and 5 bases from J, the gap between germline ends came to 13 bases. The CDR3 protein is CASRLGVGETQYF. Here the CDR3 DNA reads TGTGCCAGCAGACTAGGGGTGGGGGAGACCCAGTACTTC.

This clonotype was seen only a few times. The chain employs TRBV30 and TRBJ1-6; D not certain. CDR3 length equals 14 residues. Germline V gene lookup returns CDR1 GTSNPN and CDR2 SVGIG (reference sequence). V was trimmed by 2 bases and J by 6 bases, leaving 11 bases between them. The CDR3 loop is CAWSLTSGNSPLHF. The CDR3 coding sequence is TGTGCCTGGAGTCTCACCTCGGGTAATTCACCCCTCCACTTT.